These T cell receptor beta chains were read from a single sample in a study of blood T cell repertoires in COVID-19. Sequenced by immunoSEQ multiplex PCR; TCRdb stores in-frame clones only, minus some. The table has 200,000 to 300,000 clones, 70% to 85% seen once. Sequenced: peripheral blood. The receptors shown here come from a middle-aged man who had recovered from COVID-19. CDR3s include the opening cysteine and the closing phenylalanine or tryptophan. D genes are given only for firm matches. Size tells how often a clone was seen (once, few, many) or the class of an expanded clone, and some rows leave it out.

j_call,clone_size,d_call,v_call,cdr3_nt,cdr3_aa
TRBJ2-1,NA,NA,TRBV2,TGTGCCAGCAGTGAAATTCAGGGTGGGAATGAGCAGTTCTTC,CASSEIQGGNEQFF
TRBJ2-1,NA,NA,TRBV14,TGTGCCAGCAGCCAAGGTGGTAGCGGTCACTACAATGAGCAGTTCTTC,CASSQGGSGHYNEQFF
TRBJ1-1,NA,NA,TRBV6-5,TGTGCCACCTCGATGGGGGGGGACACTGAAGCTTTCTTT,CATSMGGDTEAFF
TRBJ2-7,NA,NA,TRBV15,TGTGCCACCAGCGCCCGGGACATCTCCTACGAGCAGTACTTC,CATSARDISYEQYF
TRBJ1-1,NA,TRBD1,TRBV5-1,TGCGCCAGCAGCTTGGGGCAGGGGGTACCTGAAGCTTTCTTT,CASSLGQGVPEAFF
TRBJ2-1,once,TRBD2,TRBV7-8,TGTGCCAGCAGCAGCGGCCTAGCGGGAGGTGAGCAGTTCTTC,CASSSGLAGGEQFF
TRBJ2-5,NA,NA,TRBV11-3,TGTGCCAGCAGCTTAACTAGATGGGAGACCCAGTACTTC,CASSLTRWETQYF
TRBJ2-1,NA,TRBD2,TRBV25-1,TGTGCCAGCAGTGATGCGGGAGGGGCACACAATGAGCAGTTCTTC,CASSDAGGAHNEQFF
TRBJ2-7,NA,TRBD2,TRBV6-6,TGTGCCAGCAGTTGGGGCGGGGGGGCAGAGCAGTACTTC,CASSWGGGAEQYF
TRBJ1-1,few,NA,TRBV5-1,TGCGCCAGCAGTGTCCCAGAGGGTACTGAAGCTTTCTTT,CASSVPEGTEAFF
TRBJ2-7,NA,TRBD1,TRBV5-5,TGTGCCAGCAGCTGGGGACAGGGTAAAGCCGGGGAGCAGTACTTC,CASSWGQGKAGEQYF